This TCR beta chain was retrieved from a study of blood T cells in healthy people across ages. The CDR3 loop spans 17 amino acids. Per germline, CDR1 MGHRA and CDR2 YSYEKL. For every donor, a draw yielded around 10 milliliters of peripheral blood. In each sample, at least 6 million PBMCs were isolated. This clonotype has ten or more counts. A J-beta primer mix and a sample-barcoded 5' primer were used in a second PCR of about 7 to 12 cycles. Via MiXCR, TCRdb re-called the 5' RACE reads, giving one row per CDR3 protein. The table has around 1,600,000 distinct CDR3 sequences, approximately 43% seen once.

The clonotype originates from a woman between 18 and 30 years old in good health. The material sequenced was blood. This rearrangement joins TRBV4-1 to TRBJ2-1, with D uncertain. Matching the DNA end better, TRBJ2-7 makes the J call doubtful. The CDR3 DNA reads TGCGCCAGCAGCCAAGAATTAACCGGGTACTCCTACAATGAGCAGTACTTC. Amino acids: CASSQELTGYSYNEQYF.